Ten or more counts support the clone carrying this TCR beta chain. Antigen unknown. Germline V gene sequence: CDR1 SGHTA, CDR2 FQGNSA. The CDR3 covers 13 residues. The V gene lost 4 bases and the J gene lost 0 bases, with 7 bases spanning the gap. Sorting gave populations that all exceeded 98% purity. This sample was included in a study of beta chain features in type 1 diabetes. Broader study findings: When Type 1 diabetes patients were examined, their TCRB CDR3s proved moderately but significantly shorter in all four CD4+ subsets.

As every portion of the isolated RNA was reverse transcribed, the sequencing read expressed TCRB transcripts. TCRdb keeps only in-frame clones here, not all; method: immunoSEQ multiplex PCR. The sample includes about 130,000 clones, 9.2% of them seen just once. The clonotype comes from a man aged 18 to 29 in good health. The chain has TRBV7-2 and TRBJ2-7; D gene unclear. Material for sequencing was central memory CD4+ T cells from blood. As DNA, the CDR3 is TGTGCCAGCAGCTCGACACACTCCTACGAGCAGTACTTC. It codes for CASSSTHSYEQYF.